This TCR beta chain was captured by sequencing in a study of shared T cell receptors in the human thymus. The assay was immunoSEQ multiplex PCR, and TCRdb's table has in-frame clones only and misses some. The sample has approximately 730,000 clones; approximately 85% are singletons. In germline, CDR1 is SGHTA, CDR2 FQGNSA. After removal of 5 bases from V and 5 bases from J, the junction contained 13 bases not matched to a gene. This CDR3 is 16 amino acids long. In addition, the sample was reused for a study of human thymus T cells.

This chain joins TRBV7-2 and TRBJ2-5; 8 positions match TRBD2. The sample was thymocytes. The receptor's source is a girl less than two years old with a congenital heart defect. CDR3 coding DNA: TGTGCCAGCAGCCTACTGGCGGGGGGACCCACGGAGACCCAGTACTTC. Translated, it gives CASSLLAGGPTETQYF.